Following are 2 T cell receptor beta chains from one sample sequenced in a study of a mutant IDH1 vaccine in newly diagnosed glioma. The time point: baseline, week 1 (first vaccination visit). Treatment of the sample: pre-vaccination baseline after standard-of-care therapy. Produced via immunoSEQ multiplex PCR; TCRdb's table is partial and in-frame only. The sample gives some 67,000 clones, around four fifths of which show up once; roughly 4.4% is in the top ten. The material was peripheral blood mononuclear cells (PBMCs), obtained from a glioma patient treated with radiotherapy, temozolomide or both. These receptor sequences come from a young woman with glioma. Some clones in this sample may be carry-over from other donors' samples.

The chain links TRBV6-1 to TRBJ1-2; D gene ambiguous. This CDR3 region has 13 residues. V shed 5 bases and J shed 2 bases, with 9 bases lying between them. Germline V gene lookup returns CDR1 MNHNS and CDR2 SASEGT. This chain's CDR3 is CASSKTANYGYTF. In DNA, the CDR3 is TGTGCCAGCAGTAAAACAGCCAACTATGGCTACACCTTC.

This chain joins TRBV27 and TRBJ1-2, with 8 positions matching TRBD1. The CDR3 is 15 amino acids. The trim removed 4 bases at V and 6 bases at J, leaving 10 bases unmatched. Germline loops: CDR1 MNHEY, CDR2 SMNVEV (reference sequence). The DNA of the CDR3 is TGTGCCAGCAGTTATACAGGGGGGGTGGTCCATGGCTACACCTTC. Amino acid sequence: CASSYTGGVVHGYTF.